This record concerns one T cell receptor (beta chain) sequence. Antigen unknown. The data originate from a study of T cell repertoires in cytomegalovirus infection. Study-level background: Public signatures in TCR beta pointed to CMV infection and matching HLA type. Study-level results: Summed frequency of shared TCR beta families picked out CMV carriers who also had the relevant HLA. In two of eight donors, the top clonotype was HLA-C-restricted CMV-specific.

This CDR3 has 15 residues. Trimming removed 6 bases from V and 9 bases from J, with 21 bases in between. Germline CDR1 is MNHNY and CDR2 is SVGAGI (reference sequence). TCRdb re-analysed the reads in MiXCR, keeping a single row per CDR3 protein. Among roughly 280,000 distinct CDR3 sequences listed, approximately 13% were seen once. This chain uses TRBV6-6 with TRBJ1-5; D is unresolved. Sequenced input: PBMCs. This TCR was sampled from a human donor in good health (CMV status not recorded). Some clones in this sample may be carry-over from other donors' samples. The CDR3 protein is CASSSQDMTSRPQHF. As DNA, the CDR3 is TGTGCCAGCAGCTCCCAAGACATGACCTCGCGGCCCCAGCATTTT.